This TCR beta chain was sequenced during a study of T cell repertoires in cytomegalovirus infection (dated by TCRdb to between 2019 and 2020). With regard to the full study: Recently identified HLA-C-restricted CMV epitopes, whose presentation resists viral immunomodulation, were targeted by peptide stimulations together with well-studied HLA-B-restricted epitopes. Donor HLA type was relevant to the analysis, because carriage of CMV infection together with the matching HLA type was indicated by public TCR beta signatures. Overall study outcomes, separate from this receptor: Cumulative frequency of public TCR beta family members discriminated carriers of CMV infection plus the relevant HLA type in this cohort and an independent roughly 340-donor cohort. The ex vivo response was dominated by HLA-C-restricted CMV-specific TCR beta clonotypes, which also provided the single most frequent clonotype in two of eight donors.

Its CDR3 holds 13 amino acids, cysteine through phenylalanine. The retained sequence is limited to the CDR3, 39 bases, with the frame set at the first base. The junction carries 14 bases between V and J, which are trimmed by 4 bases and 10 bases respectively. The treatment or condition label corresponds to: in vitro stimulation with specific CMV peptide epitopes to enrich CMV-specific T cells. Sequenced using an Illumina HiSeq 1500. TCRdb reprocessing: public reads trimmed at Q25 with fastp, clones called with MiXCR, in-frame beta chains kept. Here each entry gathers all rows of one CDR3 protein and keeps the most common genes and DNA. The sample has some 920,000 distinct CDR3 sequences on record, 25% to 40% of them singletons. The ten largest account for 13% of the sample. There are a few counts of this clonotype. What this receptor recognizes is not known. Nothing much larger sits one base from this clone, and base qualities are not available.

The sequencing used cultured CD8+ T cells from PBMCs, collected from culture after CMV antigen stimulation. The rearrangement combines TRBV12-3 or TRBV12-4 with TRBJ2-1; the D segment could be TRBD1, given 6 matching bases. This receptor was obtained from a human donor in good health (CMV status not recorded). Some clones in this sample may be carry-over from other donors' samples. The CDR3 amino acid sequence is: CASSYGGFVEQFF. The bases are TGTGCCAGCAGTTATGGGGGCTTCGTGGAGCAGTTCTTC.